Here is one T cell receptor beta chain with its context. These data are taken from a study of blood T cells in healthy people across ages. Between the trimmed V and J ends, which lost 7 bases and 4 bases, there was a span of 20 bases. This CDR3 region has 15 residues. Looked up from germline, CDR1 is MNHNS and CDR2 is SASEGT. It was with a sample-barcoded 5' primer and a J-beta primer mix that a second PCR of roughly 7 to 12 cycles was run. Via MiXCR, TCRdb re-called the 5' RACE reads, giving one row per CDR3 protein. The table shows 790,000 or so distinct CDR3 sequences, with 56% occurring only once.

Material: blood. V and J are TRBV6-1 and TRBJ2-7; D may match TRBD1 or TRBD2 (5 bases each). The receptor was derived from a man aged 40-49 years in good health. The CDR3 DNA follows: TGTGCCAGCACCCAAGCCCGGGACCCTCTTTACGAGCAGTACTTC. It translates to CASTQARDPLYEQYF.